These 21 T cell receptor beta chains came from one sample sequenced in a study of cytomegalovirus exposure and HLA in healthy donors (dated 2017 in TCRdb). The library came from the immunoSEQ multiplex PCR assay. For the multiplex PCR, a mixture combining 60 forward primers for TCR Vbeta segments and 13 reverse primers for TCR Jbeta segments was used. This is the immuneACCESS table as TCRdb keeps it, with only in-frame sequences that have V and J called. A part of the clones is gone; compared with another copy, unresolved V genes explain less than half, and the rest is unexplained. Across this sample there are over 100,000 clones, with approximately 82% seen only once. The ten largest clones represent roughly 1.5% of the sample. The sequencing input was PBMCs. The origin of the receptors is a female donor in good health and CMV-seronegative.

The chain uses TRBV27 and TRBJ2-3; 8 nucleotides agree with TRBD1. The CDR3 covers 15 residues. Unmatched junction bases numbered 6, after V lost 7 bases and J lost 0 bases. The germline CDR1 and CDR2 sequences are MNHEY and SMNVEV (reference sequence). The DNA of the CDR3 is TGTGCCAGCACTTATACAGGGGGTAGCACAGATACGCAGTATTTT. It codes for CASTYTGGSTDTQYF.

The chain links TRBV4-3 to TRBJ2-5; D call uncertain. Trimming took off 0 bases at V and 1 base at J, with 9 bases between the two ends. The CDR3 covers 15 residues. From germline, CDR1 is LGHNA and CDR2 YSLEER. The CDR3 reads CASSQDRGGQETQYF. CDR3 nucleotide sequence: TGCGCCAGCAGCCAAGATCGAGGCGGCCAAGAGACCCAGTACTTC.

The chain links TRBV29-1 to TRBJ2-3; 8 positions match TRBD2. CDR3 length: 14 residues. From germline, CDR1 is SQVTM and CDR2 ANQGSEA. Losses at the gene ends were 8 bases for V and 4 bases for J; bases not matched to a gene: 11. For the CDR3, the DNA is TGCAGCACAGAAGCGGGAGAGGCTCCAGATACGCAGTATTTT. This encodes CSTEAGEAPDTQYF.

A few counts support this clone. J is TRBJ2-2 and V is TRBV4-3, with TRBD2 matching over 12 bases. The germline CDR1 and CDR2 sequences are LGHNA and YSLEER. Losses at the gene ends were 6 bases for V and 5 bases for J; bases not matched to a gene: 4. The CDR3 covers 15 residues. CDR3 sequence reads: CASSSGTSGTGELFF. In DNA, the CDR3 is TGCGCCAGCAGTAGTGGGACTAGCGGGACCGGGGAGCTGTTTTTT.

This clone was counted only a few times. The chain has TRBV19 and TRBJ1-5; the D gene is possibly TRBD1 (5 bases). The germline gives CDR1 LNHDA, CDR2 SQIVND (reference sequence). The CDR3 loop spans 15 amino acids. Trimming shortened V by 1 base and J by 5 bases, and 12 bases separated the two germline ends. The CDR3 nucleotides are TGTGCCAGTAGTATAGCCTCCCAGACAGATCAGCCCCAGCATTTT. This codes for CASSIASQTDQPQHF.

This chain uses TRBV5-1 with TRBJ2-3; D call uncertain. The germline V gene has CDR1 SGHRS and CDR2 YFSETQ. This CDR3 spans 12 amino acids. Trimming pared 0 bases from V and 6 bases from J, leaving 5 bases between. CDR3 amino acids: CASSLDRDTQYF. DNA of the CDR3: TGCGCCAGCAGCTTGGATCGGGATACGCAGTATTTT. Variable domain in full (rest from reference TRBV5-1 and TRBJ2-3): KAGVTQTPRYLIKTRGQQVTLSCSPISGHRSVSWYQQTPGQGLQFLFEYFSETQRNKGNFPGRFSGRQFSNSRSEMNVSTLELGDSALYLCASSLDRDTQYFGPGTRLTVL.

The table lists this clone with a count of one. The chain joins TRBV2 to TRBJ2-7; 10 positions match TRBD2. CDR1 is SNHLY and CDR2 is FYNNEI in the germline V gene. The CDR3 consists of 14 residues. V shed 5 bases and J 7 bases; nucleotides not matched to a gene: 8. DNA for the CDR3: TGTGCCAGCAGTAGCGGGAGGGCCTTAGCGGAGCAGTACTTC. Encoded protein: CASSSGRALAEQYF.

The rearrangement joins TRBV29-1 to TRBJ1-2; 7 nucleotides match TRBD1. This CDR3 contains 11 residues. Trimming cost V 7 bases and J 8 bases; bases outside gene matches: 7. From germline, CDR1 is SQVTM and CDR2 ANQGSEA. The CDR3 is CSGQGGGGYTF. The CDR3 region has the DNA TGCAGCGGACAGGGTGGGGGAGGCTACACCTTC.

This chain uses TRBV7-3 with TRBJ2-5, with 10 bases that match TRBD2. V was clipped by 3 bases and J by 5 bases; unmatched bases: 0. The CDR3 extends over 13 amino acids. Germline V gene data show CDR1 as SGHTA and CDR2 as FQGTGA. CDR3 sequence reads: CASSFSGRETQYF. The CDR3, as DNA: TGTGCCAGCAGCTTTAGCGGGAGGGAGACCCAGTACTTC. Supplemented by reference TRBV7-3 and TRBJ2-5, the full variable domain reads GAGVSQTPSNKVTEKGKYVELRCDPISGHTALYWYRQSLGQGPEFLIYFQGTGAADDSGLPNDRFFAVRPEGSVSTLKIQRTERGDSAVYLCASSFSGRETQYFGPGTRLLVL.

The chain uses TRBV5-4 and TRBJ2-7, with 9 bases fitting TRBD2. V trimming: 0 bases; J trimming: 4 bases; junction bases outside the gene matches: 8. This CDR3 has 16 amino acids. Per germline, CDR1 SGHNT and CDR2 YYREEE (reference sequence). The DNA of the CDR3 is TGTGCCAGCAGCTTGGCGAGGAATAGCGGGAGTTACGAGCAGTACTTC. Protein: CASSLARNSGSYEQYF.

V gene TRBV7-2 combines with J gene TRBJ1-1; the D is unclear. The germline V gene encodes CDR1 SGHTA and CDR2 FQGNSA. The CDR3 covers 13 residues. V was pared by 2 bases and J by 4 bases, with 8 bases between. In DNA, the CDR3 is TGTGCCAGCAGCTTATCTACAGCCACTGAAGCTTTCTTT. Translation gives CASSLSTATEAFF.

A few counts support this clone. V and J are TRBV30 and TRBJ1-2; D is ambiguous. Germline lookup yields CDR1 GTSNPN and CDR2 SVGIG (reference sequence). Between the trimmed V and J ends, which lost 2 bases and 8 bases, there was a span of 18 bases. CDR3 length equals 14 residues. The CDR3 loop is CAWSWNRVHEGYTF. The DNA of the CDR3 is TGTGCCTGGAGTTGGAATCGGGTGCATGAAGGCTACACCTTC.

The J gene is TRBJ2-1, the V gene TRBV27; D possibly corresponds to TRBD1 (6 bases). The CDR3 is 14 residues long. The germline CDR1 and CDR2 sequences are MNHEY and SMNVEV (reference sequence). V was pared by 7 bases and J by 4 bases, with 14 bases between. The CDR3 region is CASIRGRGYNEQFF. CDR3 nucleotide sequence: TGTGCCAGCATTAGGGGGAGAGGATACAATGAGCAGTTCTTC.

The V call is TRBV7-9, the J call TRBJ2-7, with D possibly TRBD1 on 5 matching bases. V was trimmed by 4 bases and J by 2 bases, leaving 9 bases between them. The CDR3 totals 13 residues. Per germline, CDR1 SEHNR and CDR2 FQNEAQ (reference sequence). The CDR3 loop reads CASSSRQTYEQYF. The DNA for the CDR3 is TGTGCCAGCAGCTCCAGACAGACCTACGAGCAGTACTTC.

The rearrangement uses TRBV29-1 and TRBJ2-1; TRBD2 is a possible D gene (5 bases). This CDR3 region has 13 residues. With 4 bases removed from V and 4 bases from J, the gap between germline ends came to 11 bases. Germline V gene data show CDR1 as SQVTM and CDR2 as ANQGSEA. The CDR3 DNA reads as TGCAGCGTTGTTGGCAGGACTTACAATGAGCAGTTCTTC. Translating it yields CSVVGRTYNEQFF.

This clone was observed a few times. The CDR3 bases are TGTGCCAGCAGCTTGGGGCAGGCTTTTGGCTACACCTTC. Protein product: CASSLGQAFGYTF. The rearrangement links TRBV5-8 to TRBJ1-2; D call uncertain. The CDR3 is 13 amino acids. Germline V gene data show CDR1 as SGHTS and CDR2 as YDEGEE. Trimming shortened V by 0 bases and J by 7 bases, and 10 bases separated the two germline ends.

This clone has a handful of counts. Here the CDR3 reads CASSTSYNEQFF. The CDR3 DNA reads TGCGCCAGCAGCACTTCCTACAATGAGCAGTTCTTC. The rearrangement links TRBV5-1 to TRBJ2-1, with D uncertain. The CDR3 extends over 12 amino acids. Between the trimmed V and J ends, which lost 4 bases and 1 base, there was a span of 3 bases. The germline CDR1 and CDR2 sequences are SGHRS and YFSETQ. Based on the CDR3 plus reference TRBV5-1 and TRBJ2-1, the full variable domain is KAGVTQTPRYLIKTRGQQVTLSCSPISGHRSVSWYQQTPGQGLQFLFEYFSETQRNKGNFPGRFSGRQFSNSRSEMNVSTLELGDSALYLCASSTSYNEQFFGPGTRLTVL.

The CDR3 loop reads CASSLWRDTEAFF. The CDR3 nucleotides are TGTGCCAGCAGTTTGTGGCGGGACACTGAAGCTTTCTTT. This chain links TRBV27 with TRBJ1-1; D is undetermined. In germline, CDR1 is MNHEY, CDR2 SMNVEV (reference sequence). Trimming left V 3 bases short and J 3 bases short, with 8 bases between. This CDR3 has 13 amino acids.

The chain uses TRBV5-6 and TRBJ2-5; TRBD1 is a possible D gene (6 bases). Germline CDR1 and CDR2: SGHDT and YYEEEE. Trimming pared 2 bases from V and 1 base from J, leaving 9 bases between. The CDR3 is 14 amino acids. The CDR3 coding sequence is TGTGCCAGCAGCTTTGGGACATTCCAAGAGACCCAGTACTTC. Translation gives CASSFGTFQETQYF.

This chain links TRBV5-4 with TRBJ2-7, with D unclear. This CDR3 is 12 amino acids long. V dropped 3 bases and J dropped 3 bases, with 7 bases sitting between them. Germline CDR1 is SGHNT and CDR2 is YYREEE (reference sequence). CDR3 protein: CASSSLNYEQYF. Written as DNA, the CDR3 is TGTGCCAGCAGCTCGCTAAACTACGAGCAGTACTTC.

The rearrangement joins TRBV4-3 to TRBJ2-7; possibly TRBD1 for D (6 bases). The germline V gene encodes CDR1 LGHNA and CDR2 YSLEER. V dropped 2 bases and J dropped 1 base, with 12 bases sitting between them. The CDR3 runs 15 residues. The chain's CDR3 is CASSQRTAPSYEQYF. In nucleotides, the CDR3 is TGCGCCAGCAGCCAAAGGACAGCGCCGTCCTACGAGCAGTACTTC.